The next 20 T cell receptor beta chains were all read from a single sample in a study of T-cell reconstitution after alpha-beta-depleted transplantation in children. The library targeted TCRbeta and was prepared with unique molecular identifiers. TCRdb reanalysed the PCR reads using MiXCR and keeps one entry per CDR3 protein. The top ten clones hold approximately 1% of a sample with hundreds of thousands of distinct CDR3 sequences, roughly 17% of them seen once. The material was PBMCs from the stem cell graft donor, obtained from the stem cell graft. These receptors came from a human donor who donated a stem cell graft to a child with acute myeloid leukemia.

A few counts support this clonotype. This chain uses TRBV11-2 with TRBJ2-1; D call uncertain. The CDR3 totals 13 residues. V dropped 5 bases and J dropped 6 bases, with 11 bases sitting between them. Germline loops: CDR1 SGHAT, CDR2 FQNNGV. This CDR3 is CASSPMTGNEQFF. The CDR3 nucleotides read TGTGCCAGCAGCCCAATGACGGGCAATGAGCAGTTCTTC.

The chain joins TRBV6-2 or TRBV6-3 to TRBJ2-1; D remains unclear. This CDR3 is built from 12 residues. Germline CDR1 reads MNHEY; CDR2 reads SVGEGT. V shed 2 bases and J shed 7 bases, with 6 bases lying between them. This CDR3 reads CASSYNGNEQFF. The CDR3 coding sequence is TGTGCCAGCAGTTACAACGGAAATGAGCAGTTCTTC.

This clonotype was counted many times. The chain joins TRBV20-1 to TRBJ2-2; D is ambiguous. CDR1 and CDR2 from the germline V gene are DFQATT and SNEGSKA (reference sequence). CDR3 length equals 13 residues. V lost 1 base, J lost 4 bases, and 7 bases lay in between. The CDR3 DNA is TGCAGTGCTAGAGCCGTCCCCACCGGGGAGCTGTTTTTT. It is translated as CSARAVPTGELFF.

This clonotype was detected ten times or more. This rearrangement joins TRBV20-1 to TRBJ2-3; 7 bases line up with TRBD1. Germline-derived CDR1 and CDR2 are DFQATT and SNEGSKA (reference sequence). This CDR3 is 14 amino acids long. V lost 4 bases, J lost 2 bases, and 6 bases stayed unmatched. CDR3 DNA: TGCAGTGCTAACAGGGGTCCCACCACAGATACGCAGTATTTT. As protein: CSANRGPTTDTQYF.

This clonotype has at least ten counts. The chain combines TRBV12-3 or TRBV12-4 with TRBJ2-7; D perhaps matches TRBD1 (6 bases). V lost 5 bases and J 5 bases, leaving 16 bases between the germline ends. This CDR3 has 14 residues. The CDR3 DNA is TGTGCCAGCAGTGGCTCGGGCAGGGGCCACGAGCAGTACTTC. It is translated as CASSGSGRGHEQYF.

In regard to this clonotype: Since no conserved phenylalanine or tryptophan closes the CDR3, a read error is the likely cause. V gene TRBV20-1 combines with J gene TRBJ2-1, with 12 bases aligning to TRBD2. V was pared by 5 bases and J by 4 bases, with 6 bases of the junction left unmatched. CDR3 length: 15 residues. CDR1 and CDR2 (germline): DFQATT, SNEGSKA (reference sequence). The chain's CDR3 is CSAPRTSGVYNEQFS. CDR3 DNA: TGCAGTGCTCCACGGACTAGCGGGGTATACAATGAGCAGTTCTCC.

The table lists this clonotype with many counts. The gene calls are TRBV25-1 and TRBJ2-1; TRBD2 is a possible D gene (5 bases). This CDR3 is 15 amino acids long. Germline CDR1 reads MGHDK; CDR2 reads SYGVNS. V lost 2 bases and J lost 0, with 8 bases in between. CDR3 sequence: CASSEGSSSYNEQFF. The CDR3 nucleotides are TGTGCCAGCAGTGAAGGGAGCAGCTCCTACAATGAGCAGTTCTTC.

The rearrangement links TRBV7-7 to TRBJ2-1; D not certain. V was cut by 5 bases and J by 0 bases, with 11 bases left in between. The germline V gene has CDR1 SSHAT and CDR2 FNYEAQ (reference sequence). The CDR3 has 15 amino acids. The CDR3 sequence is CASSLEAHSYNEQFF. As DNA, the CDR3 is TGTGCCAGCAGCCTCGAAGCCCACTCCTACAATGAGCAGTTCTTC.

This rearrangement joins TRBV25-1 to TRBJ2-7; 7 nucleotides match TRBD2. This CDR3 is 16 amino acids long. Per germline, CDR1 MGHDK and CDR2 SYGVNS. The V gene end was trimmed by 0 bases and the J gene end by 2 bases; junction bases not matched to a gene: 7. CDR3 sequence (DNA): TGTGCCAGCAGTGAATATTTCGGGACTAATCCCTACGAGCAGTACTTC. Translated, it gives CASSEYFGTNPYEQYF.

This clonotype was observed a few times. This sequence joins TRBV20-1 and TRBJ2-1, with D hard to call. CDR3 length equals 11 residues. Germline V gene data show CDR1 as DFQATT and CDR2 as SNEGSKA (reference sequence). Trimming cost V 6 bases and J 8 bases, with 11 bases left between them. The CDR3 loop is CSATSWDEQFF. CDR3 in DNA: TGCAGTGCCACCAGCTGGGATGAGCAGTTCTTC.

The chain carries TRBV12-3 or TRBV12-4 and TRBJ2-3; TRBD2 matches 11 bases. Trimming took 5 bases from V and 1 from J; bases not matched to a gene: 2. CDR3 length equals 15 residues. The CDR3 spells CASSTTSGGTDTQYF. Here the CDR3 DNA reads TGTGCCAGCAGTACGACTAGCGGGGGCACAGATACGCAGTATTTT.

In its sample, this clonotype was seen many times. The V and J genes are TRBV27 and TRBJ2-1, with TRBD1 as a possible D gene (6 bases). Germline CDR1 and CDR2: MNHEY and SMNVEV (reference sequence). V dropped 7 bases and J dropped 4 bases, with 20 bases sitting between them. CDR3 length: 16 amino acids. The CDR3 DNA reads TGTGCCAGCAATCAGGACAGTCAATCGGTATACAATGAGCAGTTCTTC. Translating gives CASNQDSQSVYNEQFF.

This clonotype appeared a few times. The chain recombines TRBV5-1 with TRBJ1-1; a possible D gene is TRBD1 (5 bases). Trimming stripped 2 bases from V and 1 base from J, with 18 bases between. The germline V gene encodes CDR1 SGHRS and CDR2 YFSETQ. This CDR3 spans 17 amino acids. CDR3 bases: TGCGCCAGCAGCTTCGGTGTACAGAGGGGCTGGAACACTGAAGCTTTCTTT. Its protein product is CASSFGVQRGWNTEAFF.

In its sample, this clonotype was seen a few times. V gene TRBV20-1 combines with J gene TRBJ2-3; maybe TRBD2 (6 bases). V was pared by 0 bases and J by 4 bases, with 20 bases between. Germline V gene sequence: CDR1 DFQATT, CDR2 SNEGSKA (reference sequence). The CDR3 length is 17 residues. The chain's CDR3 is CSARDSGGWRKADTQYF. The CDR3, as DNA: TGCAGTGCTAGAGATTCCGGGGGTTGGAGGAAGGCAGATACGCAGTATTTT.

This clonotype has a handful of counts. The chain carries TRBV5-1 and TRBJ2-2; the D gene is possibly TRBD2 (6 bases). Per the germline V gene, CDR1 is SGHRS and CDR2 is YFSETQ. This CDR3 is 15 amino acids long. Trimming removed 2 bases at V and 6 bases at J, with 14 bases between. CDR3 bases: TGCGCCAGCAGCTTTGGGGGGACGGCCGCCGGGGAGCTGTTTTTT. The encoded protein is CASSFGGTAAGELFF.

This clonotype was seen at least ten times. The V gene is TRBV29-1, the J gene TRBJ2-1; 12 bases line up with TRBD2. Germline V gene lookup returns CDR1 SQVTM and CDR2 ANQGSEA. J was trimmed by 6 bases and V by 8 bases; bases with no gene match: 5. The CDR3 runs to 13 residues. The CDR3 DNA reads TGCAGCACACTAGCGGGGGGATTCAATGAGCAGTTCTTC. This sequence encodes CSTLAGGFNEQFF.

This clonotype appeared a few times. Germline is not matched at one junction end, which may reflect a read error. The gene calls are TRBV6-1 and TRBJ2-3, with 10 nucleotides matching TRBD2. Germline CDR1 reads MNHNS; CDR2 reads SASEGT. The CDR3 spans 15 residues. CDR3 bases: TGTGCCAGCAGTCAAGCGGGGGGGCGTAAAGATACGCAGTATTTT. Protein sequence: CASSQAGGRKDTQYF.

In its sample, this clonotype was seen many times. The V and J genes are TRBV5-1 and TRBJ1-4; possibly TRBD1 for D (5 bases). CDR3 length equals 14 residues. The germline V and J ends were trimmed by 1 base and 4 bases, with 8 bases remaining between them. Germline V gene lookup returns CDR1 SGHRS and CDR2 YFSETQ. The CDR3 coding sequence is TGCGCCAGCAGCTTGACAGGCTTTAATGAAAAACTGTTTTTT. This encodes CASSLTGFNEKLFF. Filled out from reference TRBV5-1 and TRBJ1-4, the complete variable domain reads KAGVTQTPRYLIKTRGQQVTLSCSPISGHRSVSWYQQTPGQGLQFLFEYFSETQRNKGNFPGRFSGRQFSNSRSEMNVSTLELGDSALYLCASSLTGFNEKLFFGSGTQLSVL.

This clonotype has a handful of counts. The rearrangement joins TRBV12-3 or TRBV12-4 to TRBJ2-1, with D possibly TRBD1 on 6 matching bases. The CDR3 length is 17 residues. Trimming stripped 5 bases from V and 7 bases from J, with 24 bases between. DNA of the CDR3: TGTGCCAGCAGTCGCGACAGGATGGAAGGTGGATTGAATGAGCAGTTCTTC. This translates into CASSRDRMEGGLNEQFF.

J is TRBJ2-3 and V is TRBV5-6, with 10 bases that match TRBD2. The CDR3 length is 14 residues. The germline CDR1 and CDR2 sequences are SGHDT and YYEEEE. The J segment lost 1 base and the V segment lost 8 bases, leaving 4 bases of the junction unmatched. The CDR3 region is CASRGLAGTDTQYF. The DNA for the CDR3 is TGTGCCAGTAGAGGACTAGCGGGCACAGATACGCAGTATTTT.